This TCR beta chain came from a study of regulatory T cells in long-lasting Graves disease. Study conclusions and caveats: Sampling was limited to peripheral blood rather than thyroid tissue. Persistent Graves' patients showed less TCR diversity than newly diagnosed patients showed. The study found TRBV28, TRBJ1-2 and TRBJ2-5 favored in persistent disease.

TCR beta libraries were built with iRepertoire HTBI primers and Arm-PCR of CDR3 regions. TCRdb reprocessed the multiplex PCR reads via MiXCR and lists one record per CDR3 protein. This table has some 470,000 distinct CDR3 sequences, about 22% appearing once. Germline V CDR1 and CDR2: SGHAT, FQNNGV. This CDR3 spans 16 amino acids. With 5 bases clipped from V and 1 base from J, the junction kept 10 bases outside the gene matches. The time point: persistent/refractory GD, antithyroid drugs over 5 years with positive TRAb. PBMCs provided the RNA from which the TCR library was made. This clonotype was seen repeatedly, ten times or more. Its target is unknown.

Material: peripheral blood mononuclear cells (PBMCs), obtained when the disease was refractory, from a patient treated with antithyroid drugs. This clonotype was obtained from a female donor with Graves disease. The chain joins TRBV11-2 to TRBJ2-5; TRBD2 aligns across 7 bases. As DNA, the CDR3 is TGTGCCAGCAGCGAACATAGACTAGCCGCCCAAGAGACCCAGTACTTC. It specifies CASSEHRLAAQETQYF.